Below, 32 T cell receptor beta chains from the same sample are listed, as sequenced in a study of sequential checkpoint blockade in melanoma. As for treatment: randomized to nivolumab then ipilimumab (arm A) or the reverse (arm B). The repertoire was sequenced with immunoSEQ multiplex PCR; TCRdb's copy has only in-frame clones and lacks some. Of around 22,000 clones in the sample, approximately 71% were seen once. Sequences were derived from CD8+ T cells sorted from blood (inferred from file names), sampled from a patient given nivolumab and ipilimumab in sequence. The receptors derive from a human donor with melanoma.

The rearrangement joins TRBV7-6 to TRBJ2-1, with D unresolved. In germline, CDR1 is SGHVS, CDR2 FNYEAQ. The CDR3 has 15 amino acids. V dropped 0 bases and J dropped 5 bases, with 11 bases sitting between them. The CDR3 loop reads CASSLARPLNNEQFF. In nucleotides, the CDR3 is TGTGCCAGCAGCTTAGCGCGGCCACTTAACAATGAGCAGTTCTTC.

The chain couples TRBV9 to TRBJ2-1; a weak D match, TRBD2 (7 bases). The V and J ends lost 3 bases and 7 bases respectively, with 23 bases between them. The CDR3 is made up of 17 amino acids. CDR1 is SGDLS, CDR2 YYNGEE, per germline. The CDR3 loop is CASSARLGGGLGNEQFF. The CDR3 DNA reads as TGTGCCAGCAGCGCGCGTTTGGGGGGGGGCCTCGGAAATGAGCAGTTCTTC.

This chain connects TRBV10-2 to TRBJ2-7; D possibly corresponds to TRBD1 (6 bases). Germline loops: CDR1 WSHSY, CDR2 SAAADI. The CDR3 is 11 amino acids. V shed 9 bases and J shed 8 bases, with 14 bases lying between them. The CDR3 DNA is TGCGCCAGTGGGACACCCTCCAAGCAGTACGTC. Encoded protein: CASGTPSKQYV.

This clone was counted a single time. The genes are TRBV7-9 and TRBJ2-1, with TRBD2 matching over 8 bases. Germline loops: CDR1 SEHNR, CDR2 FQNEAQ (reference sequence). After removal of 5 bases from V and 4 bases from J, the junction contained 10 bases not matched to a gene. The CDR3 loop spans 16 amino acids. DNA for the CDR3: TGTGCCAGCAGCGGAAATTCCGGGACTAGGTACAATGAGCAGTTCTTC. It is translated as CASSGNSGTRYNEQFF.

This sequence joins TRBV2 and TRBJ1-1, with no clear D. This CDR3 is 12 amino acids long. V gave up 11 bases and J gave up 5 bases, with 15 bases separating them. Germline assignment: CDR1 SNHLY and CDR2 FYNNEI. DNA of the CDR3: TGTGCCCTCAGAGCCACCGGGACTGAAGCTTTCTTT. This translates into CALRATGTEAFF.

The chain carries TRBV5-4 and TRBJ1-4; D might be TRBD1 (6 bases). Germline CDR1 and CDR2: SGHNT and YYREEE (reference sequence). The CDR3 spans 13 residues. V lost 6 bases, J lost 8 bases, and 14 bases lay in between. The CDR3 DNA follows: TGTGCCAGCACCTTACGTGGACAGGAAAAACTGTTTTTT. Its protein is CASTLRGQEKLFF.

The genes are TRBV6-1 and TRBJ2-3; D is perhaps TRBD1 (7 bases). Germline V gene lookup returns CDR1 MNHNS and CDR2 SASEGT. This CDR3 contains 13 residues. Trimming pared 3 bases from V and 4 bases from J, leaving 8 bases between. The CDR3 sequence: CASSDRGADTQYF. CDR3 DNA: TGTGCCAGCAGTGACAGGGGGGCAGATACGCAGTATTTT.

The CDR3 loop reads CASSLSPDRRTEAFF. The CDR3 DNA reads TGTGCCAGCAGTTTATCCCCTGACAGGCGGACTGAAGCTTTCTTT. The chain couples TRBV27 to TRBJ1-1, with D maybe TRBD1 (6 bases). Germline CDR1 reads MNHEY; CDR2 reads SMNVEV (reference sequence). This CDR3 region has 15 residues. With 0 bases removed from V and 5 bases from J, the gap between germline ends came to 13 bases.

The gene calls are TRBV7-9 and TRBJ2-5; tentative D call: TRBD2 (6 bases). The CDR3 consists of 16 residues. V was pared by 5 bases and J by 5 bases, with 21 bases between. Germline loops: CDR1 SEHNR, CDR2 FQNEAQ (reference sequence). As DNA, the CDR3 is TGTGCCAGCAGCCCACTACCGGGAGAACCTCGGGAGACCCAGTACTTC. Residues: CASSPLPGEPRETQYF.

The J gene is TRBJ1-3, the V gene TRBV7-9; 7 bases are shared with TRBD1. V trimming: 4 bases; J trimming: 2 bases; junction bases outside the gene matches: 8. CDR3 length: 16 amino acids. Germline V gene sequence: CDR1 SEHNR, CDR2 FQNEAQ (reference sequence). The CDR3 region has the DNA TGTGCCAGCAGCTCGGCGGTGCAGGGGGCTGGAAACACCATATATTTT. Its translation: CASSSAVQGAGNTIYF.

The DNA for the CDR3 is TGTGCTAGTGGTTTGGTCCGGACAGGGGACTACGAGCAGTACTTC. This encodes CASGLVRTGDYEQYF. The chain couples TRBV12-5 to TRBJ2-7; 9 nucleotides agree with TRBD1. The V and J ends lost 0 bases and 3 bases, in that order; junction bases with no gene match: 3. Per the germline V gene, CDR1 is LGHNT and CDR2 is FRNRAP. This CDR3 region has 15 residues.

The chain links TRBV27 to TRBJ1-4; 7 nucleotides match TRBD1. Germline CDR1 MNHEY, CDR2 SMNVEV (reference sequence). The CDR3 is made up of 16 amino acids. J gave up 3 bases and V 5 bases, and 9 bases lay outside the gene matches. The CDR3: CASSTQTGPPNEKLFF. CDR3 in DNA: TGTGCCAGCAGTACGCAGACAGGGCCCCCTAATGAAAAACTGTTTTTT.

In its sample, this clone was seen a few times. The rearrangement links TRBV7-3 to TRBJ1-1, with a possible D match to TRBD1 (6 bases). Deletions cut 3 bases from V and 8 bases from J, with 13 bases between. The V gene's germline CDR1 is SGHTA and CDR2 FQGTGA. The CDR3 has 13 residues. DNA of the CDR3: TGTGCCAGCAGCTTGGGGGGGGCTTCGGAAGCTTTCTTT. Its protein product is CASSLGGASEAFF.

For this clone: Other DNA sequences in this sample translate to the same CDR3. This sequence joins TRBV9 and TRBJ2-7; TRBD1 agrees at 7 bases. CDR1 and CDR2 from the germline V gene are SGDLS and YYNGEE. The CDR3 runs 15 residues. V shed 0 bases and J 3 bases; nucleotides not matched to a gene: 6. CDR3 region: CASSVGQGDSYEQYF. The CDR3 coding sequence is TGTGCCAGCAGCGTAGGGCAGGGGGACAGCTACGAGCAGTACTTC.

A word on this clone: At one end, the junction sequence differs from germline, possibly due to a read error. The same CDR3 can be traced to other DNA sequences in this sample. This chain uses TRBV5-4 with TRBJ2-1, with 7 bases that match TRBD2. CDR3 length: 15 residues. CDR1 and CDR2 (germline): SGHNT, YYREEE (reference sequence). CDR3 in amino acids: CASSLAWGGGNEQFF. CDR3 in DNA: TGTGCCAGTAGCTTGGCTTGGGGGGGAGGCAATGAGCAGTTCTTC.

This clone was observed a few times. This rearrangement joins TRBV7-6 to TRBJ2-1; D call uncertain. Germline-derived CDR1 and CDR2 are SGHVS and FNYEAQ. V shed 5 bases and J shed 0 bases, with 11 bases lying between them. This CDR3 contains 15 residues. This CDR3 is CASSRTATSYNEQFF. DNA of the CDR3: TGTGCCAGCAGCCGAACCGCTACCTCCTACAATGAGCAGTTCTTC.

This clone is medium-sized (0.01 to 0.1%) within its sample. The chain has TRBV4-2 and TRBJ1-3, with D perhaps matching TRBD1 (5 bases). The CDR3 runs 14 residues. Trimming removed 0 bases from V and 8 bases from J, with 11 bases in between. The germline V gene encodes CDR1 LGHNA and CDR2 YNFKEQ. The CDR3 region is CASSQELGVDTIYF. The CDR3 nucleotides read TGTGCCAGCAGCCAAGAGTTAGGGGTGGACACCATATATTTT.

The chain carries TRBV27 and TRBJ1-2, with D unclear. From germline, CDR1 is MNHEY and CDR2 SMNVEV (reference sequence). This CDR3 is 12 amino acids long. Trimming removed 6 bases at V and 6 bases at J, with 11 bases between. DNA for the CDR3: TGTGCCAGCAGGCCTCACGGGGATGGCTACACCTTC. This gives the protein CASRPHGDGYTF.

This clone is medium-sized (0.01 to 0.1%) in the sample. The gene calls are TRBV6-6 and TRBJ1-1; 7 nucleotides line up with TRBD1. The junction had 8 bases not matched to a gene; V was cut back by 0 bases and J by 10 bases. In germline, CDR1 is MNHNY, CDR2 SVGAGI (reference sequence). The CDR3 sequence is 14 residues long. DNA for the CDR3: TGTGCCAGCAGTTACTCGGAGGGGGCTCTGGGAGCTTTCTTT. It codes for CASSYSEGALGAFF.

The count of this clone is one. This rearrangement joins TRBV28 to TRBJ1-1; D is unresolved. V was clipped by 2 bases and J by 5 bases, with 15 bases between them. The CDR3 spans 15 residues. Per germline, CDR1 MDHEN and CDR2 SYDVKM. The CDR3 protein is CASSLVGPLETEAFF. In nucleotides, the CDR3 is TGTGCCAGCAGTTTAGTGGGCCCGCTCGAGACTGAAGCTTTCTTT.

The rearrangement joins TRBV7-9 to TRBJ1-2, with 7 nucleotides matching TRBD1. V lost 3 bases to trimming and J lost 5 bases; unmatched junction nucleotides: 12. The germline gives CDR1 SEHNR, CDR2 FQNEAQ (reference sequence). CDR3 length equals 16 residues. The CDR3 DNA reads as TGTGCCAGCAGCTTGCCCAAAATGACAGGGTCATATGGCTACACCTTC. It specifies CASSLPKMTGSYGYTF.

The DNA of the CDR3 is TGTGCCAGCAGACAGGGGGGGAACACTGAAGCTTTCTTT. Translation: CASRQGGNTEAFF. The chain links TRBV6-1 to TRBJ1-1; 8 bases are shared with TRBD1. The trim removed 6 bases at V and 1 base at J, leaving 1 base unmatched. The CDR3 is 13 amino acids. Germline assignment: CDR1 MNHNS and CDR2 SASEGT.

This chain connects TRBV27 to TRBJ2-5; 7 nucleotides match TRBD2. The V and J ends lost 1 base and 3 bases, in that order; junction bases with no gene match: 2. The germline V gene encodes CDR1 MNHEY and CDR2 SMNVEV (reference sequence). The CDR3 sequence is 14 residues long. The CDR3 region is CASSLWGTKETQYF. The CDR3 DNA follows: TGTGCCAGCAGTTTATGGGGGACTAAAGAGACCCAGTACTTC.

The J gene is TRBJ1-1, the V gene TRBV9; possibly TRBD1 for D (5 bases). The CDR3 spans 14 residues. Trimming pared 3 bases from V and 5 bases from J, leaving 14 bases between. Looked up from germline, CDR1 is SGDLS and CDR2 is YYNGEE. DNA for the CDR3: TGTGCCAGCAGCGGCTTGGGGGGGTTGACTGAAGCTTTCTTT. Encoded protein: CASSGLGGLTEAFF.

The chain carries TRBV9 and TRBJ2-5; TRBD2 is a possible D gene (6 bases). CDR1 is SGDLS, CDR2 YYNGEE, per germline. V dropped 0 bases and J dropped 5 bases, with 8 bases sitting between them. The CDR3 contains 13 residues. The CDR3 protein is CASSVGGGETQYF. DNA of the CDR3: TGTGCCAGCAGCGTAGGTGGAGGGGAGACCCAGTACTTC.

V is TRBV7-3 and J is TRBJ1-2, with D perhaps matching TRBD1 (6 bases). Trimming shortened V by 5 bases and J by 4 bases, and 8 bases separated the two germline ends. From germline, CDR1 is SGHTA and CDR2 FQGTGA. The CDR3 runs to 12 residues. This chain's CDR3 is CASSKDSYGYTF. The CDR3 DNA reads as TGTGCCAGCAGCAAGGACAGCTATGGCTACACCTTC.

The chain couples TRBV7-2 to TRBJ2-7; tentatively, D is TRBD2 (7 bases). CDR1 is SGHTA, CDR2 FQGNSA, per germline. The CDR3 runs to 13 residues. Trimming removed 3 bases at V and 6 bases at J, with 12 bases between. CDR3 region: CASSFGGLGEQYF. The DNA of the CDR3 is TGTGCCAGCAGCTTCGGGGGGCTGGGCGAGCAGTACTTC.

This clone was observed a handful of times. This chain connects TRBV7-2 to TRBJ1-5, with D unresolved. Trimming cost V 5 bases and J 0 bases, with 11 bases left between them. From germline, CDR1 is SGHTA and CDR2 FQGNSA. This CDR3 contains 15 residues. The CDR3 bases are TGTGCCAGCAGCCCACGGGAGAGTAGCAATCAGCCCCAGCATTTT. Encoded protein: CASSPRESSNQPQHF.

The chain links TRBV19 to TRBJ1-1; D is possibly TRBD1 (6 bases). This CDR3 spans 18 amino acids. CDR1 is LNHDA, CDR2 SQIVND, per germline (reference sequence). Trimming left V 3 bases short and J 1 base short, with 21 bases between. The CDR3 sequence is CASSMDRRGPKGNTEAFF. The CDR3 DNA reads TGTGCCAGTAGTATGGATCGCAGGGGCCCGAAGGGGAACACTGAAGCTTTCTTT. Variable domain in full (rest from reference TRBV19 and TRBJ1-1): DGGITQSPKYLFRKEGQNVTLSCEQNLNHDAMYWYRQDPGQGLRLIYYSQIVNDFQKGDIAEGYSVSREKKESFPLTVTSAQKNPTAFYLCASSMDRRGPKGNTEAFFGQGTRLTVV.

The gene calls are TRBV7-3 and TRBJ2-1; 13 nucleotides match TRBD2. The CDR3 covers 14 residues. Trimming removed 8 bases from V and 7 bases from J; junction bases left unmatched: 5. CDR1 and CDR2 (germline): SGHTA, FQGTGA. As DNA, the CDR3 is TGTGCCAGCGCACTAGCGGGGGGGCGGAATGAGCAGTTCTTC. Its protein product is CASALAGGRNEQFF.

V and J are TRBV7-9 and TRBJ1-1; 7 bases map to TRBD1. The V segment lost 8 bases and the J segment 4 bases; nucleotides outside the gene matches: 4. The CDR3 is 12 residues long. Germline CDR1 reads SEHNR; CDR2 reads FQNEAQ (reference sequence). CDR3 DNA: TGTGCCAGCTCCCCAGGGGGCACTGAAGCTTTCTTT. Translating gives CASSPGGTEAFF. The full variable domain, its missing parts supplied by reference TRBV7-9 and TRBJ1-1, is DTGVSQNPRHKITKRGQNVTFRCDPISEHNRLYWYRQTLGQGPEFLTYFQNEAQLEKSRLLSDRFSAERPKGSFSTLEIQRTEQGDSAMYLCASSPGGTEAFFGQGTRLTVV.

The J gene is TRBJ2-2, the V gene TRBV4-3; a possible D gene is TRBD2 (6 bases). Germline-derived CDR1 and CDR2 are LGHNA and YSLEER. The V end was cut by 8 bases, the J end by 1 base, with 11 bases between. The CDR3 consists of 14 residues. CDR3 nucleotides: TGCGCCAGCGGGTGGCGGGGGAACACCGGGGAGCTGTTTTTT. Translation gives CASGWRGNTGELFF.